This T cell receptor (beta chain) was recovered during a study of human T cells and chemical hapten exposure (dated by TCRdb to the early 2020s). For the wider study: For sensitization, 2% DPC in acetone was applied to an approximately 2 cm by approximately 2 cm area of upper inner arm skin. This study followed changes in the peripheral blood TCR repertoire in vivo during primary and secondary sensitization of alopecia patients to the hapten diphenylcyclopropenone (DPC). The libraries were sequenced as a pool, and the TCR yield per sample differed mostly because of small variations in library volumes within the pool. Blood samples were taken from patients before sensitization (week 0) and at 2, 6 and about 24 weeks after DPC sensitization. For TCR sequencing, blood came from 25 to 30 alopecia patients at anywhere from one to four time points (pre-sensitization, 2, 6 and 24 weeks). Throughout the study period of roughly 24 weeks, patients also received therapeutic DPC doses to the scalp every week. Patch testing on the upper back used Finn chambers containing 0.01% DPC, with scoring done after 6 days according to International Contact Dermatitis Research Group standards. The mostly female patient cohort included alopecia areata with under or over 50% scalp involvement, alopecia totalis and alopecia universalis. Beyond this particular receptor, the publication reports: DPC sensitization did not change the number of TCRs with a frequency above 1 in 1000, and there was no evidence of changes in global repertoire structure. Compared with pre-sensitization or healthy control sets, expanded TCRs formed significantly more large CDR3 similarity clusters, which is consistent with antigen-driven responses. All patients had alopecia, a presumed autoimmune disease, so their immune response might differ from that of healthy individuals. After repeated subsampling, changes were observed in the strength of the expansion versus patch-test correlation and in the threshold at which the correlation became significant. Patch test score was positively correlated with the number of PT1 expanded TCRs, with significance at thresholds 8, 16 and 32 but not at 4.

Trimming takes 4 bases from V and 0 bases from J, and the germline ends sit 13 bases apart. The CDR3 sequence holds 15 residues, the cysteine and phenylalanine included. This entry keeps only the CDR3 DNA: 45 bases, framed from base 1. Looking up the germline V gene yields CDR1 SQVTM and CDR2 ANQGSEA. The library relied on RACE. Sequencing used a NextSeq 500. During library preparation, unique molecular identifiers were attached to individual cDNA molecules so that TCRs could be counted quantitatively and reproducibly. From each blood RNA sample, both TCR alpha and TCR beta chains were sequenced. In the paper's pipeline: Samples had a median of about 96,000 TCRs, with a range from roughly 23,224 to 750,000. The Decombinator software suite was used to annotate the V, J and CDR3 of the TCR reads. To make PS versus PT1 abundance plots, every sample was subsampled to the same number of TCRs (28,000). Expanded TCRs were defined as absent before sensitization and observed at least eight times at the 2-week time point. TCRdb redid the processing of the public reads, applying fastp at Q25 and MiXCR, and retained in-frame beta chains. One record per CDR3 amino acid sequence lists the most common genes and DNA. These V and J calls originate from TCRdb's pipeline instead of the authors' own analysis. This sample is represented by under 450,000 distinct CDR3 sequences; more than 4.5% of them were singletons. About 2.2% of the sample is taken by the ten largest.

Comment on this clonotype: The clone's antigen remains unknown. Nothing much larger sits one base from this clone, and base qualities are not available.

Explained via the paper, the time point label denotes: patch test 1, 2 weeks after DPC sensitization. In the paper's terms, the treatment or condition label means: therapeutic diphenylcyclopropenone sensitization with weekly scalp DPC. At each patch-test visit, blood was drawn before the patch test was applied. Patients were considered eligible if aged 18 to 70, diagnosed with alopecia and deemed suitable for DPC therapy, and patients were excluded if pregnant. Total RNA was isolated from unfractionated whole blood collected in Tempus Blood RNA tubes. The sequencing used whole blood, collected in connection with sensitization to the hapten diphenylcyclopropenone (DPC). The chain is encoded by TRBV29-1 joined to TRBJ2-1; TRBD2 is perhaps the D gene, given 5 matching bases. The sequence was obtained from a woman in her 50s with alopecia areata. Some clones in this sample may be carry-over from other donors' samples. The nucleotide sequence is TGCAGCGTTGCCGTGGCGGGCTACTCCTACAATGAGCAGTTCTTC. It codes for CSVAVAGYSYNEQFF.